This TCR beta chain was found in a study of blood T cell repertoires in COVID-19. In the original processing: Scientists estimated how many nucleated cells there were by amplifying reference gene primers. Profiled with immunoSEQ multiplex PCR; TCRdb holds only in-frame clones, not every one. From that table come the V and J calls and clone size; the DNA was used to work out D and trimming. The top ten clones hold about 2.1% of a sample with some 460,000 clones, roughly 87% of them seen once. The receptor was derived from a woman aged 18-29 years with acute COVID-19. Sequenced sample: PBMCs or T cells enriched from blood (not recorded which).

This CDR3 is CASSLTADSGNTIYF. Written as DNA, the CDR3 is TGTGCCAGCAGCCTGACAGCCGACTCTGGAAACACCATATATTTT. The chain joins TRBV11-2 to TRBJ1-3; tentatively, D is TRBD1 (5 bases). Between the trimmed V and J ends, which lost 5 bases and 0 bases, there was a span of 11 bases. Germline V lookup: CDR1 SGHAT, CDR2 FQNNGV. The CDR3 is 15 residues long. The variable domain in full, completed from reference TRBV11-2 and TRBJ1-3, reads EAGVAQSPRYKIIEKRQSVAFWCNPISGHATLYWYQQILGQGPKLLIQFQNNGVVDDSQLPKDRFSAERLKGVDSTLKIQPAKLEDSAVYLCASSLTADSGNTIYFGEGSWLTVV.